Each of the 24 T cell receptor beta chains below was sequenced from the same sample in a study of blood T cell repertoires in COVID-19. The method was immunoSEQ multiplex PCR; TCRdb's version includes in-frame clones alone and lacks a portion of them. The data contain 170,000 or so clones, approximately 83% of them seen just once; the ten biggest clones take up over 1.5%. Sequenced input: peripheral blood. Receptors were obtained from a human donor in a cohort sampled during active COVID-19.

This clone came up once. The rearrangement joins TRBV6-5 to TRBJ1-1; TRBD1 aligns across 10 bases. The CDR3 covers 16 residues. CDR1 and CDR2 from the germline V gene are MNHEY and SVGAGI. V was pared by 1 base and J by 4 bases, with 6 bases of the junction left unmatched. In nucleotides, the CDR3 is TGTGCCAGCAGTTACTTTGGGACAGGGGAGGGCACTGAAGCTTTCTTT. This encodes CASSYFGTGEGTEAFF.

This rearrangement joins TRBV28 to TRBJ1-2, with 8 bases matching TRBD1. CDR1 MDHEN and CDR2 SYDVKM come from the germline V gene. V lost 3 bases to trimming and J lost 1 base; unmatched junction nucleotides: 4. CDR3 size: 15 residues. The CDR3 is CASSFGQGVNYGYTF. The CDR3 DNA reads TGTGCCAGCAGTTTCGGACAGGGCGTTAACTATGGCTACACCTTC.

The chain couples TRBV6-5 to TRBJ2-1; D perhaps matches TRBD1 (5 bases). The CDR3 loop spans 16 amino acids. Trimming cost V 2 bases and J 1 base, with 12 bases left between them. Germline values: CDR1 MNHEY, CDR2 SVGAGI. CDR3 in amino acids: CASSYTDTGSYNEQFF. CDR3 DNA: TGTGCCAGCAGTTACACGGACACAGGATCCTACAATGAGCAGTTCTTC.

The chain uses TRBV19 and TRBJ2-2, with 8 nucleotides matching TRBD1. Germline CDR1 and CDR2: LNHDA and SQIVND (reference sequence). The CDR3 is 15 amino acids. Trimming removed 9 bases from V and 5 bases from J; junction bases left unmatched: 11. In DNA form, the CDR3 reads TGTGCCAGCTCCCAACACAGGGGGTTGACCGGGGAGCTGTTTTTT. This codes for CASSQHRGLTGELFF.

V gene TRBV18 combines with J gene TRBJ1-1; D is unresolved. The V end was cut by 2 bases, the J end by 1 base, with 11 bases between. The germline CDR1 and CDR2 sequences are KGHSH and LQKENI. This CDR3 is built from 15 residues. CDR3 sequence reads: CASSPIGGKNTEAFF. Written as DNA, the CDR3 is TGTGCCAGCTCACCAATTGGAGGCAAGAACACTGAAGCTTTCTTT.

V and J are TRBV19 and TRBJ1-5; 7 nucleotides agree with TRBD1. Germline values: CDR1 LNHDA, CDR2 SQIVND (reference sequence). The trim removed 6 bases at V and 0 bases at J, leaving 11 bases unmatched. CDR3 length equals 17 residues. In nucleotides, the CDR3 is TGTGCCAGTAGGCAAGGCGAGGGGGCTCTTAGCAATCAGCCCCAGCATTTT. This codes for CASRQGEGALSNQPQHF.

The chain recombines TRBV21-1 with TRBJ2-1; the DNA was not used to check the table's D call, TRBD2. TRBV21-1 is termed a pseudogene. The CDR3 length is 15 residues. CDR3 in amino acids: CASIDGTSDDGEQFF. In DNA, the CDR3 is TGTGCCAGCATCGACGGGACTTCCGACGATGGTGAGCAGTTCTTC.

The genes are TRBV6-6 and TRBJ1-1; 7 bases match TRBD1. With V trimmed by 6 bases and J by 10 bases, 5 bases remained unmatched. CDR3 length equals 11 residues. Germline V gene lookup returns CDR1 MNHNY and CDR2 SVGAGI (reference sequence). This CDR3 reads CASRDTGAAFF. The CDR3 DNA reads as TGTGCCAGCAGGGATACAGGGGCAGCTTTCTTT.

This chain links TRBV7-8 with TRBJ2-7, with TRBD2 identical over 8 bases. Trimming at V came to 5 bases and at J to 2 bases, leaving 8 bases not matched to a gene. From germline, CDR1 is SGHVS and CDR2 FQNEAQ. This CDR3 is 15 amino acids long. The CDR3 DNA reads TGTGCCAGCAGCCGAGGTGGGCGGGAGGCCTACGAGCAGTACTTC. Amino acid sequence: CASSRGGREAYEQYF.

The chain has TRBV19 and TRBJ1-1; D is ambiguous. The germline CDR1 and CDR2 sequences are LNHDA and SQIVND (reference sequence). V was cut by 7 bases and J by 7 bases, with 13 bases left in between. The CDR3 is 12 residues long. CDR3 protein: CASNNPPLEAFF. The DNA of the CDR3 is TGTGCCAGTAACAATCCTCCCCTTGAAGCTTTCTTT.

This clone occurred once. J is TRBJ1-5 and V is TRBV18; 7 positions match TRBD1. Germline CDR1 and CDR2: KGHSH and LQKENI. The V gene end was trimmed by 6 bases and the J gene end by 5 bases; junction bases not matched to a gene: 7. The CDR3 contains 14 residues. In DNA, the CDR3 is TGTGCCAGCTCGCCCGGACAGGACCATCAGCCCCAGCATTTT. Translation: CASSPGQDHQPQHF. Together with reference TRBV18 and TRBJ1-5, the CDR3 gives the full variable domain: NAGVMQNPRHLVRRRGQEARLRCSPMKGHSHVYWYRQLPEEGLKFMVYLQKENIIDESGMPKERFSAEFPKEGPSILRIQQVVRGDSAAYFCASSPGQDHQPQHFGDGTRLSIL.

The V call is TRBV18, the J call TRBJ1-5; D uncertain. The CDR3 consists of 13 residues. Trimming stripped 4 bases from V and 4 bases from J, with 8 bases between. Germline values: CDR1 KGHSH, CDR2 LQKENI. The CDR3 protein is CASSQHTNQPQHF. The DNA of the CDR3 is TGTGCCAGCTCACAACATACGAATCAGCCCCAGCATTTT.

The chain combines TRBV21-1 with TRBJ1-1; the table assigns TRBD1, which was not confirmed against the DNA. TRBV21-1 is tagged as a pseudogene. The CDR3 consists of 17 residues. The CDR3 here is CASSKPSFRFMNTEAFF. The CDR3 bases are TGTGCCAGCAGCAAGCCCTCCTTCAGGTTCATGAACACTGAAGCTTTCTTT.

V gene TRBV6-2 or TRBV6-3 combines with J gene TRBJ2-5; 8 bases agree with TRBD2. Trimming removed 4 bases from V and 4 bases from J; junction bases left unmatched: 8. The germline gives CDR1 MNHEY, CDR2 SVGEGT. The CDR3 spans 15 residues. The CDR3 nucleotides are TGTGCCAGCAGTTCCGCCGGGACTAGGGTAGAGACCCAGTACTTC. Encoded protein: CASSSAGTRVETQYF.

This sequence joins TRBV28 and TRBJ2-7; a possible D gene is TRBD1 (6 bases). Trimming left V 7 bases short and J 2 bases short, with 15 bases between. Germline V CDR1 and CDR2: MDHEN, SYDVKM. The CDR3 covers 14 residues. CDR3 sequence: CASIPRDIPYEQYF. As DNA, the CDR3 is TGTGCCAGCATCCCCCGGGACATACCCTACGAGCAGTACTTC.

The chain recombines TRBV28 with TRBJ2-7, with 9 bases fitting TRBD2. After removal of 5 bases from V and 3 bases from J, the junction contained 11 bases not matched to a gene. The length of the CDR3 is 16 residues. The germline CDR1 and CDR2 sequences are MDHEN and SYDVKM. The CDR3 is CASSPEAAGGFYEQYF. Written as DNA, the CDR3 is TGTGCCAGCAGTCCAGAAGCAGCGGGAGGTTTCTACGAGCAGTACTTC.

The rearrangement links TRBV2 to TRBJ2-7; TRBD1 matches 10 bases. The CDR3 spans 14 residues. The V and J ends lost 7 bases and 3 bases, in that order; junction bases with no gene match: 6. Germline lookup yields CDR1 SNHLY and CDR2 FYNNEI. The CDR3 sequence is CASTSGTGDYEQYF. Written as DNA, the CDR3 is TGTGCCAGCACCTCCGGGACAGGGGACTACGAGCAGTACTTC.

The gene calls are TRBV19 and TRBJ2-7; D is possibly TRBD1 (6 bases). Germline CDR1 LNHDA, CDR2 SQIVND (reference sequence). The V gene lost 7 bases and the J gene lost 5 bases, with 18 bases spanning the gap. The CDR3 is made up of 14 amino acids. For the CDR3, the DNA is TGTGCCAGTATGGCCGGGAACCAGGGGAACGAGCAGTACTTC. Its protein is CASMAGNQGNEQYF.

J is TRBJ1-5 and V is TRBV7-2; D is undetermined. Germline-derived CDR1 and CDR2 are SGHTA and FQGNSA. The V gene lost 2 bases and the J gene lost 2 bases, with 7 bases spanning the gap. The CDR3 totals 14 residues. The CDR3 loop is CASSLQEGNQPQHF. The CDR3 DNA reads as TGTGCCAGCAGCTTACAGGAGGGCAATCAGCCCCAGCATTTT.

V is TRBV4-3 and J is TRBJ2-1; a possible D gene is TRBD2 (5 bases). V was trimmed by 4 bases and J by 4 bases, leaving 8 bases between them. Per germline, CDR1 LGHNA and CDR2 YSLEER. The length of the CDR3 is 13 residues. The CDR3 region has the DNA TGCGCCAGCAGCCGAGGGATGTACAATGAGCAGTTCTTC. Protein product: CASSRGMYNEQFF.

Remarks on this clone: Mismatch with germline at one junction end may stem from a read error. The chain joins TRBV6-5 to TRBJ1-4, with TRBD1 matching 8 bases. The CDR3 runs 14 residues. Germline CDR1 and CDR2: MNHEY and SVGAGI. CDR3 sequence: CASSWTGSNEKLFF. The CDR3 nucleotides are TGTGCCAGTAGTTGGACAGGGTCAAATGAAAAACTGTTTTTT.

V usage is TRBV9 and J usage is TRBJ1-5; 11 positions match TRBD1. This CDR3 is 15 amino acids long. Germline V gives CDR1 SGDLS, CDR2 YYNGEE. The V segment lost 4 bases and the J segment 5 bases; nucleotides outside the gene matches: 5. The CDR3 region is CASSLGGQGDQPQHF. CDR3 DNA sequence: TGTGCCAGCAGCCTGGGGGGACAGGGGGATCAGCCCCAGCATTTT. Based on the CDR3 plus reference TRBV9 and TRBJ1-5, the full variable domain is DSGVTQTPKHLITATGQRVTLRCSPRSGDLSVYWYQQSLDQGLQFLIQYYNGEERAKGNILERFSAQQFPDLHSELNLSSLELGDSALYFCASSLGGQGDQPQHFGDGTRLSIL.

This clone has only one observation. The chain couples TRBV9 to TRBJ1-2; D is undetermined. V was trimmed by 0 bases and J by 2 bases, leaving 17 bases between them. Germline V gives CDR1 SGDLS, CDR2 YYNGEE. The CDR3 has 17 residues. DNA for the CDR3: TGTGCCAGCAGCGTAGATTGGTCCTCTGGCAGGAACTATGGCTACACCTTC. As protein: CASSVDWSSGRNYGYTF.

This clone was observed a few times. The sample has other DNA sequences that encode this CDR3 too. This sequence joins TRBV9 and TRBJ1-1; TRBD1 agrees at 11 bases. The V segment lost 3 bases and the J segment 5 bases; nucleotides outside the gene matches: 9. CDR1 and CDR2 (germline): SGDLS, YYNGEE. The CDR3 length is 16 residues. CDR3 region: CASSGRTGGAGTEAFF. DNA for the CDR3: TGTGCCAGCAGCGGCCGGACAGGGGGCGCAGGGACTGAAGCTTTCTTT.